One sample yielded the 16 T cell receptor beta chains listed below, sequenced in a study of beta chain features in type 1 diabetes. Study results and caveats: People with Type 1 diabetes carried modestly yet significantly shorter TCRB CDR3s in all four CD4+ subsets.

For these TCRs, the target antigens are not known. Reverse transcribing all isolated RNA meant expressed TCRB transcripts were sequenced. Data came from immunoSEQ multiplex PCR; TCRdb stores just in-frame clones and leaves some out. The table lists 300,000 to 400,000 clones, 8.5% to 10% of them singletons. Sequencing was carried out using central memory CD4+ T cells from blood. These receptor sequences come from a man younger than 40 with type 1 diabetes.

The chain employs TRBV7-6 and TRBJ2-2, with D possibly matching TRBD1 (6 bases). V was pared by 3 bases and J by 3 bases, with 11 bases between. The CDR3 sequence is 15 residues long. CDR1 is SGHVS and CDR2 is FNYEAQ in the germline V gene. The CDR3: CASSLLQGHTGELFF. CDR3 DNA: TGTGCCAGCAGCTTGTTACAGGGTCACACCGGGGAGCTGTTTTTT.

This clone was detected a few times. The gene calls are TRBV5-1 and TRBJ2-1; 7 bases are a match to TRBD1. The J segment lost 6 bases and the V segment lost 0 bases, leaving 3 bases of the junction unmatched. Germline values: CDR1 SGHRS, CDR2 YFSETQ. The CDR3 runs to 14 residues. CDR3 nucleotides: TGCGCCAGCAGCTTGGAGGGGGCCAGCAATGAGCAGTTCTTC. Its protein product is CASSLEGASNEQFF.

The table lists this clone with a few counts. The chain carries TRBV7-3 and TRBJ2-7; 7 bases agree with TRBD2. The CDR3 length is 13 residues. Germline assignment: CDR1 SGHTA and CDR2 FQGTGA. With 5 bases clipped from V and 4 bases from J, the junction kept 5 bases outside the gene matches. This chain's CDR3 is CASSLSSGYEQYF. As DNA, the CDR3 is TGTGCCAGCAGCCTCTCTAGCGGTTACGAGCAGTACTTC.

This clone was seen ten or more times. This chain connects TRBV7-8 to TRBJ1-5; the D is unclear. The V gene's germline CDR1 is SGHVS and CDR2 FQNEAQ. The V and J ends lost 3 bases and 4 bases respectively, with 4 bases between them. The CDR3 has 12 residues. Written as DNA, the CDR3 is TGTGCCAGCAGCTTCCAAAATCAGCCCCAGCATTTT. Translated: CASSFQNQPQHF.

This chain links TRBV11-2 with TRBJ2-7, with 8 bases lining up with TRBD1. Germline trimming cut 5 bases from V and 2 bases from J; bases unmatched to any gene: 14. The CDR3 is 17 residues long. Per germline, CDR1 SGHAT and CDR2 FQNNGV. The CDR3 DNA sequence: TGTGCCAGCAGCCCAATAGACCGGGACAGGCGACCCTACGAGCAGTACTTC. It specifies CASSPIDRDRRPYEQYF. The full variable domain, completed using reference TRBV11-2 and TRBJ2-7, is EAGVAQSPRYKIIEKRQSVAFWCNPISGHATLYWYQQILGQGPKLLIQFQNNGVVDDSQLPKDRFSAERLKGVDSTLKIQPAKLEDSAVYLCASSPIDRDRRPYEQYFGPGTRLTVT.

CDR3: CASSITGTGQNGYTF. The CDR3 DNA follows: TGTGCCAGTAGTATAACGGGAACAGGGCAAAATGGCTACACCTTC. The chain employs TRBV30 and TRBJ1-2; possibly TRBD1 for D (6 bases). V was shortened by 8 bases and J by 6 bases, with 25 bases between the two germline ends. The CDR3 totals 15 residues. Per the germline V gene, CDR1 is GTSNPN and CDR2 is SVGIG (reference sequence).

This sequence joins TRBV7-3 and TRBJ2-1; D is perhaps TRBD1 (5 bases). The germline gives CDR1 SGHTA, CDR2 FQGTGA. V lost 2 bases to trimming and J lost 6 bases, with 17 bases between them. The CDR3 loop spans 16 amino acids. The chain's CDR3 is CASSLVRVQGRNEQFF. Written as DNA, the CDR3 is TGTGCCAGCAGCTTAGTCAGGGTCCAAGGTCGCAATGAGCAGTTCTTC.

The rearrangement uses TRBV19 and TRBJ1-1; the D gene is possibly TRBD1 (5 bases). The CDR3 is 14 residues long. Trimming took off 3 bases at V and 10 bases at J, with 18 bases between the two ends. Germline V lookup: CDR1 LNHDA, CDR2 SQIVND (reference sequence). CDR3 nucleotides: TGTGCCAGTAGTATGAGCAAGGGGAGAATCGGAGCTTTCTTT. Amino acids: CASSMSKGRIGAFF.

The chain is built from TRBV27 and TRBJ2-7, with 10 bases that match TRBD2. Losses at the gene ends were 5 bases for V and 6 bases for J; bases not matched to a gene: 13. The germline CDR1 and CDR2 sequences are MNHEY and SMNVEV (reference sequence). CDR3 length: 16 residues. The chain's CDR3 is CASSPRTSGGAVEQYF. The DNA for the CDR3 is TGTGCCAGCAGTCCTCGGACTAGCGGAGGCGCCGTCGAGCAGTACTTC.

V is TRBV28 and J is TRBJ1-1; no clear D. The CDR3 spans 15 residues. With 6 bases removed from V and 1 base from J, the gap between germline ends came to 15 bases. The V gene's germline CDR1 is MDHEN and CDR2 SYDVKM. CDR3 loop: CASRLLSLKNTEAFF. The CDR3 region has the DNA TGTGCCAGCAGGCTTCTCTCACTCAAGAACACTGAAGCTTTCTTT.

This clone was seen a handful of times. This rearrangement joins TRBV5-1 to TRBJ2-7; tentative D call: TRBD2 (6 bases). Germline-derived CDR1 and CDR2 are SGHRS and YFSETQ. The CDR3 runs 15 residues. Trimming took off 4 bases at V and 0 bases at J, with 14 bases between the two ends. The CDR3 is CASSGGDGSSYEQYF. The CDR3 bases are TGCGCCAGCAGCGGCGGGGACGGAAGCTCCTACGAGCAGTACTTC.

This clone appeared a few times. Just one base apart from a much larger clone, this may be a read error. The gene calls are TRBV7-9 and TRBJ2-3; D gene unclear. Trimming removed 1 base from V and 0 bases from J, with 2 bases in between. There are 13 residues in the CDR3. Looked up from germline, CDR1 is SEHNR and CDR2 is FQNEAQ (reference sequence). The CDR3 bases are TGTGCCAGCAGCTTAGAGAGCACAGATACGCAGTATTTT. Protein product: CASSLESTDTQYF.

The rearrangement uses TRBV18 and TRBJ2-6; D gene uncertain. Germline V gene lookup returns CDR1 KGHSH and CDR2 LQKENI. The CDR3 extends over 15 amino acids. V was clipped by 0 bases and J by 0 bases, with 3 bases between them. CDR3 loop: CASSPPYSGANVLTF. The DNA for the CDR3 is TGTGCCAGCTCACCACCGTACTCTGGGGCCAACGTCCTGACTTTC.

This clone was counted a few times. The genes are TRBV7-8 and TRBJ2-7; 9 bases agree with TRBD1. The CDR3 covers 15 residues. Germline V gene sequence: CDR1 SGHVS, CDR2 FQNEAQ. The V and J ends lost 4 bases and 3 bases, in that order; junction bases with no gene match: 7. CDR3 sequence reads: CASSSLQGAVYEQYF. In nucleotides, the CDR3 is TGTGCCAGCAGCTCATTACAGGGGGCTGTCTACGAGCAGTACTTC. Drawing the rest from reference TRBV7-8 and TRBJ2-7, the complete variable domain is GAGVSQSPRYKVAKRGQDVALRCDPISGHVSLFWYQQALGQGPEFLTYFQNEAQLDKSGLPSDRFFAERPEGSVSTLKIQRTQQEDSAVYLCASSSLQGAVYEQYFGPGTRLTVT.

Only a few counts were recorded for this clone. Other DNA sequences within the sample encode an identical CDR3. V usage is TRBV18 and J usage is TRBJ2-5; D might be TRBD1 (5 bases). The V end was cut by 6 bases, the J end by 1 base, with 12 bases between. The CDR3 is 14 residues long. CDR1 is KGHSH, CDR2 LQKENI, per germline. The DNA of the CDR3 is TGTGCCAGCTCCCCTAGACAGAGCCAAGAGACCCAGTACTTC. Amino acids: CASSPRQSQETQYF.

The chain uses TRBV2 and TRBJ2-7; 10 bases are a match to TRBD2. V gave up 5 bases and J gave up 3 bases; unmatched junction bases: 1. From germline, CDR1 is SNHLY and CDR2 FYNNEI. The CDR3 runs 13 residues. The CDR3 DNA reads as TGTGCCAGCAGTACTAGCGGGATCTACGAGCAGTACTTC. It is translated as CASSTSGIYEQYF.